This T cell receptor (beta chain) was identified during a study of blood T cell repertoires in COVID-19. Overall study context: Sources were T cells, B-cell-depleted T cells, or PBMCs; the material itself was cDNA or gDNA.

Original methodology: Amplification from reference gene primers served as the basis for estimated nucleated cell counts. The repertoire was sequenced with immunoSEQ multiplex PCR; TCRdb's copy has only in-frame clones and lacks some. D and trimming come from the DNA, and the V and J calls and clone size come from that table. This table has about 120,000 clones, around 90% appearing once. The V gene lost 1 base and the J gene lost 4 bases, with 8 bases spanning the gap. This CDR3 comprises 13 residues. Germline-derived CDR1 and CDR2 are SGHVS and FQNEAQ. The chain joins TRBV7-8 to TRBJ2-7, with unresolved D. Sequencing was carried out using peripheral blood. This clonotype was sampled from a human donor in a cohort sampled during active COVID-19. The CDR3 bases are TGTGCCAGCAGCTTAGATAGCATTTACGAGCAGTACTTC. Its protein product is CASSLDSIYEQYF.